What follows is one T cell receptor (beta chain) and its context. Repertoires were generated with immunoSEQ multiplex PCR, while TCRdb's copy carries only in-frame clones and drops some. This table holds more than 65,000 clones, over 90% found once. This sample is part of a study of T cell changes during pregnancy in multiple sclerosis. V lost 3 bases and J 4 bases, leaving 15 bases between the germline ends. The germline CDR1 and CDR2 sequences are SGHVS and FNYEAQ. The CDR3 contains 15 residues. This clonotype was sampled from a female donor with multiple sclerosis, enrolled in a pregnancy study. The chain is built from TRBV7-6 and TRBJ2-5; D uncertain. The starting material was peripheral blood, obtained in the second trimester of pregnancy. CDR3 in amino acids: CASSFIMRVGETQYF. CDR3 sequence (DNA): TGTGCCAGCAGCTTTATTATGAGAGTTGGAGAGACCCAGTACTTC. The full variable domain, its missing parts supplied by reference TRBV7-6 and TRBJ2-5, is GAGVSQSPRYKVTKRGQDVALRCDPISGHVSLYWYRQALGQGPEFLTYFNYEAQQDKSGLPNDRFSAERPEGSISTLTIQRTEQRDSAMYRCASSFIMRVGETQYFGPGTRLLVL.